Here is one TCR beta chain with its context. Assay used: immunoSEQ multiplex PCR; TCRdb lists only in-frame clones, some missing. Seen here are over 400,000 clones, roughly 90% observed once, and the top ten hold under 2%. The sample comes from a study of Ad26.COV2.S vaccination and SARS-CoV-2 variants. Described treatment: around 19 received Ad26.COV2.S at low or high dose, single or two shots; roughly five received placebo; per-sample allocation not given. Sampling took place 63 days after the first vaccine or placebo injection. The J segment lost 4 bases and the V segment lost 1 base, leaving 7 bases of the junction unmatched. Germline-derived CDR1 and CDR2 are MDHEN and SYDVKM. The CDR3 has 18 amino acids.

This TCR was sampled from a person between 18 and 65 years old who received the Ad26.COV2.S COVID-19 vaccine or a placebo. The chain carries TRBV28 and TRBJ2-1; 13 nucleotides line up with TRBD2. This specimen was peripheral blood, taken in a trial of Ad26.COV2.S vaccine versus placebo. DNA for the CDR3: TGTGCCAGCAGTTTATTTTGGACTAGCGGGGGCGCTTACAATGAGCAGTTCTTC. This translates into CASSLFWTSGGAYNEQFF.